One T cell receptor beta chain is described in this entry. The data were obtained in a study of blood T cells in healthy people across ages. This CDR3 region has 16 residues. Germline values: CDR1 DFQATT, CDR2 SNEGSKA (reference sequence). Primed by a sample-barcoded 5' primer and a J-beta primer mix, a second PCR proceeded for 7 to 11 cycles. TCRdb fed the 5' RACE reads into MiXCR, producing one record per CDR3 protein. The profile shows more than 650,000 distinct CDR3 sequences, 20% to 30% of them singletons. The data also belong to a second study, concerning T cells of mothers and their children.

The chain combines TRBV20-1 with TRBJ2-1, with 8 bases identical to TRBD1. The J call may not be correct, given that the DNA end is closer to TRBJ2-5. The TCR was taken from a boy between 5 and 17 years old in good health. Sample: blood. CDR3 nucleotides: TGCAGTGCTAGTGGTGACAGGGGCAGGGGCCAAGAGACCCAGTACTTC. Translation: CSASGDRGRGQETQYF.